Here is one T cell receptor (beta chain) with its context. There are a few counts of this clonotype. This receptor's antigen is unknown. Per-base qualities were not stored, and no clone one base away is much larger. The sample originates from a study of T-cell reconstitution after alpha-beta-depleted transplantation in children (dated by TCRdb to between 2015 and 2016). A note on the overall study: T-cell immune reconstitution after TCRalphabeta/CD19-depleted allogeneic hematopoietic cell transplantation in children was quantitatively tracked in the study by means of TCR repertoire profiling.

Library method: PCR. Sequenced on an Illumina HiSeq 2500. To normalize quantification of the TCRbeta repertoire, the TCR libraries were built with molecular barcoding that relied on unique molecular identifiers. The public reads were quality trimmed at Q25 with fastp and then assembled into clones with MiXCR by TCRdb, keeping productive beta chains. Records with the same CDR3 protein are collapsed into one entry carrying the most frequent genes and DNA. This sample lists about 610,000 distinct CDR3 sequences; about 10% were detected once. About 4.2% of the sample belongs to the ten largest clones. From the germline V gene (reference sequence), CDR1 is DFQATT and CDR2 is SNEGSKA. From the cysteine up to the phenylalanine, the CDR3 has a length of 13 residues. Only the CDR3 region is kept as DNA, spanning 39 bases read in frame from base 1. From V the trimming removes 7 bases and from J it removes 4 bases, while the gene matches leave 6 bases of the junction unaccounted for.

The sample here was PBMCs from the stem cell graft donor, taken from the stem cell graft. This receptor chain uses TRBV20-1 and TRBJ1-2; the junction holds 10 bases that match TRBD1. The source is a human donor who donated a stem cell graft to a child with acute myeloid leukemia. DNA sequence: TGCAGTGTATCGACAGGGGGCGGCTATGGCTACACCTTC. It specifies CSVSTGGGYGYTF.